There are many counts of the clone carrying this T cell receptor (beta chain). The record originates from a study of CD8 T cells in ankylosing spondylitis. The ends were cut back, 9 bases at V and 2 bases at J, with 19 bases in the middle. CDR3 length: 15 amino acids. Germline CDR1 and CDR2: MGHDK and SYGVNS. Researchers built TCR beta libraries using quantitative 5'-RACE with molecular barcodes. A single record per CDR3 protein comes from TCRdb applying MiXCR to the 5' RACE reads. The sample contains some 130,000 distinct CDR3 sequences, approximately 9.2% of which appear only once. The receptor was isolated from a male donor with ankylosing spondylitis. The chain recombines TRBV25-1 with TRBJ1-2; D ambiguous. Sequencing was carried out using synovial fluid, either unsorted or a sorted T cell fraction (not recorded which). In DNA, the CDR3 is TGTGCCAGTAGCCCGAGGCAGGTGCGAAACTATGGCTACACCTTC. Protein: CASSPRQVRNYGYTF.